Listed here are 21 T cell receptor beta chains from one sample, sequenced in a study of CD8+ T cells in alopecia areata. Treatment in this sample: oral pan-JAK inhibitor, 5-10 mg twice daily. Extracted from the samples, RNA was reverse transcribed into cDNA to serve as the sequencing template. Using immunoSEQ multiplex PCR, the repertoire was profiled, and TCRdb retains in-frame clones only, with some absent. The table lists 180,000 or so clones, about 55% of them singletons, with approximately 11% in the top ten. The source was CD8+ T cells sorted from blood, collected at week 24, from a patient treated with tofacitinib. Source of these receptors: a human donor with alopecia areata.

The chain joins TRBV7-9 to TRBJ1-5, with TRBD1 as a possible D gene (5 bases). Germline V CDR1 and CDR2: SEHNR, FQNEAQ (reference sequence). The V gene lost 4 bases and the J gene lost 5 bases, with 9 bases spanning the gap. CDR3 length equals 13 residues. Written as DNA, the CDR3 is TGTGCCAGCAGCTACGCGGGGGATCAGCCCCAGCATTTT. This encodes CASSYAGDQPQHF.

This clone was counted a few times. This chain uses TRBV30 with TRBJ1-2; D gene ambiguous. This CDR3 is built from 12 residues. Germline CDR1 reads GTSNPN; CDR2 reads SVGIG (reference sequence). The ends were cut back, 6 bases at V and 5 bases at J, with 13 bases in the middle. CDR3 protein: CACLLGTYGYTF. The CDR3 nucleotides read TGTGCCTGTCTATTGGGAACTTATGGCTACACCTTC.

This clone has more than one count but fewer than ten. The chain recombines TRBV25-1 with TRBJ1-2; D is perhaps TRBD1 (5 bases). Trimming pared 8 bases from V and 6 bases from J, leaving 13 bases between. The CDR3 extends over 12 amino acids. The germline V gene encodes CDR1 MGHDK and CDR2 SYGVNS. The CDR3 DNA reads TGTGCCAGCTCAACCTCCAGGGATGGCTACACCTTC. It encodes CASSTSRDGYTF.

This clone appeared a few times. CDR3 DNA sequence: TGTCCTGGGAGAGTTCCTAGAAAGCGAACAAGTCGGGCCAACGTCCTGACTTTC. Translation: CPGRVPRKRTSRANVLTF. J is TRBJ2-6 and V is TRBV22-1; the tabulated D call, TRBD2, remains unverified against the DNA. TRBV22-1 is recorded as a pseudogene. This CDR3 is 18 amino acids long.

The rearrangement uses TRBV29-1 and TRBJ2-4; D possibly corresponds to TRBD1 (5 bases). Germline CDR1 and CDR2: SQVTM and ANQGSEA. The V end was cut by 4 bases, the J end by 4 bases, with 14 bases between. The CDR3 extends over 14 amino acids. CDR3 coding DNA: TGCAGCGTTGCCTACACAGGCCTTAAAAACATTCAGTACTTC. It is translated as CSVAYTGLKNIQYF.

CDR3 loop: CSVDWSGEGVGGYTF. The CDR3 DNA reads as TGCAGCGTTGATTGGAGTGGAGAGGGAGTAGGAGGCTACACCTTC. The rearrangement links TRBV29-1 to TRBJ1-2; D gene ambiguous. The CDR3 totals 15 residues. The V end was cut by 3 bases, the J end by 8 bases, with 22 bases between. The V gene's germline CDR1 is SQVTM and CDR2 ANQGSEA.

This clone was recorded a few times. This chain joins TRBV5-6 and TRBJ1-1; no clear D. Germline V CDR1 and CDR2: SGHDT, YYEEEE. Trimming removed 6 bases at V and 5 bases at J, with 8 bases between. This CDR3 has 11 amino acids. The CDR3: CASIIGTEAFF. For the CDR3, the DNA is TGTGCCAGCATTATTGGGACTGAAGCTTTCTTT.

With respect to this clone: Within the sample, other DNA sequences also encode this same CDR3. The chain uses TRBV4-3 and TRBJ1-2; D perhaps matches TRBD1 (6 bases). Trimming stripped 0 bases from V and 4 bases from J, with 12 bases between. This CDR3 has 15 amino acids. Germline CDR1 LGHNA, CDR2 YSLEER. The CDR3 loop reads CASSQDRGGGYGYTF. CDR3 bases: TGCGCCAGCAGCCAAGACAGGGGCGGTGGCTATGGCTACACCTTC.

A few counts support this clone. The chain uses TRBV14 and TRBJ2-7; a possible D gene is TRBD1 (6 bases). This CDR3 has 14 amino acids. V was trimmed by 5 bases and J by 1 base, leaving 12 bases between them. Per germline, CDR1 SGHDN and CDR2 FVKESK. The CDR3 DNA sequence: TGTGCCAGCAGCATAAGACAGGTGTCCTACGAGCAGTACTTC. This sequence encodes CASSIRQVSYEQYF.

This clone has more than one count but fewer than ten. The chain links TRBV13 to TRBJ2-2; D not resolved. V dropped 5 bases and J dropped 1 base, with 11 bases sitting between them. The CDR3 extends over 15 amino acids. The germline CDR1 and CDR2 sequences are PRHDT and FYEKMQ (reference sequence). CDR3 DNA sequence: TGTGCCAGCAGCCCCCGACGGCGGAACACCGGGGAGCTGTTTTTT. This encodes CASSPRRRNTGELFF. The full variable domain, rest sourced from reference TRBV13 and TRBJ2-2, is AAGVIQSPRHLIKEKRETATLKCYPIPRHDTVYWYQQGPGQDPQFLISFYEKMQSDKGSIPDRFSAQQFSDYHSELNMSSLELGDSALYFCASSPRRRNTGELFFGEGSRLTVL.

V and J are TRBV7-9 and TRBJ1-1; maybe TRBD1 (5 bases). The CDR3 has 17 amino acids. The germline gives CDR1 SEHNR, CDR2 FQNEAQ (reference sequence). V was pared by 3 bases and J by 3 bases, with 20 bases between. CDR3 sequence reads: CASSFVYRQREDTEAFF. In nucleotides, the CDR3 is TGTGCCAGCAGCTTTGTTTACAGGCAAAGGGAGGACACTGAAGCTTTCTTT.

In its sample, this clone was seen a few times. Here the CDR3 reads CASSQVLQTNTGELFF. The CDR3 DNA reads as TGCGCCAGCAGCCAAGTTTTACAGACTAACACCGGGGAGCTGTTTTTT. The rearrangement joins TRBV4-3 to TRBJ2-2; D remains ambiguous. Looked up from germline, CDR1 is LGHNA and CDR2 is YSLEER. The CDR3 covers 16 residues. Trimming removed 1 base at V and 2 bases at J, with 11 bases between.

CDR3 sequence: CSVEQADGYTF. The CDR3 nucleotides are TGCAGCGTTGAACAGGCAGATGGCTACACCTTC. The chain couples TRBV29-1 to TRBJ1-2, with D unclear. The V end was cut by 2 bases, the J end by 6 bases, with 7 bases between. The CDR3 runs 11 residues. CDR1 SQVTM and CDR2 ANQGSEA come from the germline V gene.

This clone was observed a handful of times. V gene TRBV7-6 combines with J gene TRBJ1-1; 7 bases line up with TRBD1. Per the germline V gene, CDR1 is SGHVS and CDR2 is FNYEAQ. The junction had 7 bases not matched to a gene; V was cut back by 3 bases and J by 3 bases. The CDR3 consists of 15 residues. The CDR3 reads CASSLAVRGDTEAFF. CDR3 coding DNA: TGTGCCAGCAGCTTGGCAGTCAGGGGGGACACTGAAGCTTTCTTT. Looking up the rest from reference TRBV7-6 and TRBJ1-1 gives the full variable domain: GAGVSQSPRYKVTKRGQDVALRCDPISGHVSLYWYRQALGQGPEFLTYFNYEAQQDKSGLPNDRFSAERPEGSISTLTIQRTEQRDSAMYRCASSLAVRGDTEAFFGQGTRLTVV.

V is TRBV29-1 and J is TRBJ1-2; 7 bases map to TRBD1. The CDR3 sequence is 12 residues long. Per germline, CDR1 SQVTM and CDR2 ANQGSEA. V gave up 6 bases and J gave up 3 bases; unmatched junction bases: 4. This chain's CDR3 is CSVKGADYGYTF. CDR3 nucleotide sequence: TGCAGCGTGAAGGGGGCCGACTATGGCTACACCTTC.

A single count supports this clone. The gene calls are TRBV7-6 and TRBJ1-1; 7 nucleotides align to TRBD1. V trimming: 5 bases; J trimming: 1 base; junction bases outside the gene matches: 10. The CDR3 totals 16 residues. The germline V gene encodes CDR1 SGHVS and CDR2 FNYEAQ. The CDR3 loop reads CASSPRTGPPNTEAFF. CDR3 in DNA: TGTGCCAGCAGCCCACGGACAGGACCCCCGAACACTGAAGCTTTCTTT.

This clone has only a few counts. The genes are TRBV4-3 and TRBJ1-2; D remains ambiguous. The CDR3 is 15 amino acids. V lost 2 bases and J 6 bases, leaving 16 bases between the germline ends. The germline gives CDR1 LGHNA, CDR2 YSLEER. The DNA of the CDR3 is TGCGCCAGCAGCCAAACACTCGTGTCTACCGATGGCTACACCTTC. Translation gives CASSQTLVSTDGYTF.

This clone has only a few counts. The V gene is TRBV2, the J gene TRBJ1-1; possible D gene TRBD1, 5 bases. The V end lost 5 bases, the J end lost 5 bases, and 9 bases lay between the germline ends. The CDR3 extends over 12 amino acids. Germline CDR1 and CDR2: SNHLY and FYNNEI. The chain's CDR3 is CASSTRQTEAFF. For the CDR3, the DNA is TGTGCCAGCAGTACCCGACAGACTGAAGCTTTCTTT.

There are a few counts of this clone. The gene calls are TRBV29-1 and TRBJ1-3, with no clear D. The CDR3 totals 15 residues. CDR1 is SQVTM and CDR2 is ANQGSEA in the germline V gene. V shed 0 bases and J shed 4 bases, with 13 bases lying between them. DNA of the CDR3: TGCAGCGTTGAAGAACCCGGGCTTATAGGAAACACCATATATTTT. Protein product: CSVEEPGLIGNTIYF. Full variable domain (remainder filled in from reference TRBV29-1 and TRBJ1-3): SAVISQKPSRDICQRGTSLTIQCQVDSQVTMMFWYRQQPGQSLTLIATANQGSEATYESGFVIDKFPISRPNLTFSTLTVSNMSPEDSSIYLCSVEEPGLIGNTIYFGEGSWLTVV.

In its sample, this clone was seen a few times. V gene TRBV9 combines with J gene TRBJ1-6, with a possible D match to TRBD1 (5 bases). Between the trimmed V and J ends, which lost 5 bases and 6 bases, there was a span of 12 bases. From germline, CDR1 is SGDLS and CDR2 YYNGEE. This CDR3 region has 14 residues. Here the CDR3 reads CASSQGGSNSPLHF. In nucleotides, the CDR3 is TGTGCCAGCAGTCAGGGCGGGAGTAATTCACCCCTCCACTTT.

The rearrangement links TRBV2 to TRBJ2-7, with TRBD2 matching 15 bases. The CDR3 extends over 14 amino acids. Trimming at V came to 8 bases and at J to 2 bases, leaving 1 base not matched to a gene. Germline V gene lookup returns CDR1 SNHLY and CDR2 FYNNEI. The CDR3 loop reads CASGLAGGPYEQYF. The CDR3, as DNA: TGTGCCAGCGGACTAGCGGGGGGGCCCTACGAGCAGTACTTC.